This T cell receptor beta chain was identified during a study of CD8 T cells in ankylosing spondylitis. As for this clonotype: The antigen remains undetermined.

TCRdb fed the 5' RACE reads into MiXCR, producing one record per CDR3 protein. The sample lists some 700,000 distinct CDR3 sequences; 15% to 20% were seen once. Overall study results and limits: Before this, some motif variants had been reported in reactive arthritis synovial fluid and blood. A motif of eight or nine highly homologous TCR beta variants was seen as apparently characteristic of ankylosing spondylitis blood. Disease-linked clones were reportedly significantly enriched in matched ankylosing spondylitis synovial fluid. Disease-linked clones had a CD8+ phenotype and relatively low frequency in peripheral blood.

The specimen was blood, either unsorted or a sorted T cell fraction (not recorded which). The origin of this receptor is a male donor with ankylosing spondylitis.

In nucleotides, the CDR3 is TGCGCCAGCAGCTTGGCGCCAAAGACAGGGGGCGAGGGCTACACCTTC. It translates to CASSLAPKTGGEGYTF. V and J are TRBV5-1 and TRBJ1-2; 10 bases agree with TRBD1. Germline V gene data show CDR1 as SGHRS and CDR2 as YFSETQ. The CDR3 loop spans 16 amino acids. The V gene end was trimmed by 0 bases and the J gene end by 8 bases; junction bases not matched to a gene: 10.